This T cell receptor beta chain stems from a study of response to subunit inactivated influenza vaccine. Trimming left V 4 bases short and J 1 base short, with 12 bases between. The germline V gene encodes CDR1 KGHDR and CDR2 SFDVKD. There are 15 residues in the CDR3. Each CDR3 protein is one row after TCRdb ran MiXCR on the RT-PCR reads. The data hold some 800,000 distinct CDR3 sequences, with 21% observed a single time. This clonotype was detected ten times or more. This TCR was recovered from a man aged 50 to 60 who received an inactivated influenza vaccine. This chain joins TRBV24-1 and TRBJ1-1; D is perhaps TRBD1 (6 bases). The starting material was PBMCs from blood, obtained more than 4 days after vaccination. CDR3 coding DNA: TGTGCCACCAGTGACCCGACAGGAGGGAACACTGAAGCTTTCTTT. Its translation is CATSDPTGGNTEAFF.